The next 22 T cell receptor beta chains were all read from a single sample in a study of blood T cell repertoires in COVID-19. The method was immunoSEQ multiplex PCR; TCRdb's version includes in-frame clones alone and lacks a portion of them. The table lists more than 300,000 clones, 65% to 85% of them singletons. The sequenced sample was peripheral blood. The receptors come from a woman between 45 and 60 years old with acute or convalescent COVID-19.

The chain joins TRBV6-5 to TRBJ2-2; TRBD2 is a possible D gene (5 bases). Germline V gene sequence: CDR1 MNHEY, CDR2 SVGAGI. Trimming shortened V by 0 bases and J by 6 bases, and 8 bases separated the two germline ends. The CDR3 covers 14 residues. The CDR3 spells CASSYSTGAGELFF. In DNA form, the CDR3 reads TGTGCCAGCAGTTACTCGACCGGGGCCGGGGAGCTGTTTTTT.

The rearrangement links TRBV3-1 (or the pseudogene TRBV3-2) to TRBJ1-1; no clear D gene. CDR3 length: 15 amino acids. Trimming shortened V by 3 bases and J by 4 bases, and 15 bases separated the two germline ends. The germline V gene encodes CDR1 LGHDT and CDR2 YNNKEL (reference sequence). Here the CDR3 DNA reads TGTGCCAGCAGCCACTTAGCGGTCGGTCGCACTGAAGCTTTCTTT. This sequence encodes CASSHLAVGRTEAFF.

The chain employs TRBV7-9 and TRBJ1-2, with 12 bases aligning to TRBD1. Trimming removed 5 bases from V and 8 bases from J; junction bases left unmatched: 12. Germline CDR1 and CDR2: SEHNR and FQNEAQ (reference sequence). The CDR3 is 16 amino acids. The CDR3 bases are TGTGCCAGCAGCCCAGGATCGGGACAGGGGGCAAGCGGCTACACCTTC. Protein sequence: CASSPGSGQGASGYTF.

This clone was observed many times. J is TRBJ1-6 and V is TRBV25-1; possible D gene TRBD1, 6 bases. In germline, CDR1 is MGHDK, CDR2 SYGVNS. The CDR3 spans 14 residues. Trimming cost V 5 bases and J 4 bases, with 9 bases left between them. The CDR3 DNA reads TGTGCCAGCAGTTTAGGGGGTTATAATTCACCCCTCCACTTT. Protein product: CASSLGGYNSPLHF.

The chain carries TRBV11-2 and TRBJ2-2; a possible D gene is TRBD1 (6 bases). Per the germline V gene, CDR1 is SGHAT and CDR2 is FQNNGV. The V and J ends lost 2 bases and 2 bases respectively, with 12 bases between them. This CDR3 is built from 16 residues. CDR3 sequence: CASSLPTGTNTGELFF. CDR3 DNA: TGTGCCAGCAGCTTACCCACAGGGACCAACACCGGGGAGCTGTTTTTT.

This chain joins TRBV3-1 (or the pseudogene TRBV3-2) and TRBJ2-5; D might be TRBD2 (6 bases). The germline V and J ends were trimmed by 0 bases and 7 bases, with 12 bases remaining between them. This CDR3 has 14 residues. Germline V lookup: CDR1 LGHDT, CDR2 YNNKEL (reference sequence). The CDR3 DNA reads TGTGCCAGCAGCCAAGATAGGGCCGGGGGGACCCAGTACTTC. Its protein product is CASSQDRAGGTQYF.

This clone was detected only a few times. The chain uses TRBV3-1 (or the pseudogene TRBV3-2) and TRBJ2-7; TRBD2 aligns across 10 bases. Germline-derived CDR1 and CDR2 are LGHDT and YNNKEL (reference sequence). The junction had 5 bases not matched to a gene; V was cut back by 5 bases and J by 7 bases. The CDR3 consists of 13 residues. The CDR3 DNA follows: TGTGCCAGCAGCGATAGGACTAGCGGAGAGCAGTACGTC. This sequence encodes CASSDRTSGEQYV.

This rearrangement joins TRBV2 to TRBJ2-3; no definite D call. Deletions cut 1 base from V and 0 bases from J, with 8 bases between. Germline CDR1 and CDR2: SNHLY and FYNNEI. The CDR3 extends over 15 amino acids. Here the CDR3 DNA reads TGTGCCAGCAGTGAAGACTACACTAGCACAGATACGCAGTATTTT. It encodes CASSEDYTSTDTQYF. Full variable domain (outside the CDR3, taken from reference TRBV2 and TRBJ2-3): EPEVTQTPSHQVTQMGQEVILRCVPISNHLYFYWYRQILGQKVEFLVSFYNNEISEKSEIFDDQFSVERPDGSNFTLKIRSTKLEDSAMYFCASSEDYTSTDTQYFGPGTRLTVL.

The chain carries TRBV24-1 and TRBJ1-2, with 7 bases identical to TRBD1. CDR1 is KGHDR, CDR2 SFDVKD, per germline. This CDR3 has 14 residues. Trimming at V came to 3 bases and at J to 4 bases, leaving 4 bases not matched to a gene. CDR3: CATSDPQGIYGYTF. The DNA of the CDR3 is TGTGCCACCAGTGATCCACAGGGGATCTATGGCTACACCTTC.

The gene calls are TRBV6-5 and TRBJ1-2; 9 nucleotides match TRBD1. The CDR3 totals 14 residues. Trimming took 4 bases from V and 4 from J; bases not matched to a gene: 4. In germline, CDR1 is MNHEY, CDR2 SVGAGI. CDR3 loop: CASSSRDRVYGYTF. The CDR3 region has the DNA TGTGCCAGCAGTTCCCGGGACAGGGTCTATGGCTACACCTTC.

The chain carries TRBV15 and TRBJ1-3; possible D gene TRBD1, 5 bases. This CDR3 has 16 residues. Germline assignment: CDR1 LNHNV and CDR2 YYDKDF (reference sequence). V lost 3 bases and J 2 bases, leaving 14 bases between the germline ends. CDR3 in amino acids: CATSRGGLGTGNTIYF. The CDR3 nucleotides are TGTGCCACCAGCAGGGGGGGGTTAGGGACTGGAAACACCATATATTTT.

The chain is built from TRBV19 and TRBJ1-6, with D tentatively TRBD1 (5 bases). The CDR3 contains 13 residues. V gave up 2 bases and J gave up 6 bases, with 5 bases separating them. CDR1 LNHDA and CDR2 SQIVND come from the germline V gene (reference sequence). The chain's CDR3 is CASSIQGNSPLHF. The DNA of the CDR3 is TGTGCCAGTAGTATACAGGGTAATTCACCCCTCCACTTT.

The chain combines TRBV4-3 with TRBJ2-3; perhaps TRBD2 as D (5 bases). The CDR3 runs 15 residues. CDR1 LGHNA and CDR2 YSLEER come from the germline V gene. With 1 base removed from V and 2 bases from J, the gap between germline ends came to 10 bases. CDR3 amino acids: CASSQGGRDTDTQYF. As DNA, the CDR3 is TGCGCCAGCAGCCAAGGTGGGAGAGACACAGATACGCAGTATTTT.

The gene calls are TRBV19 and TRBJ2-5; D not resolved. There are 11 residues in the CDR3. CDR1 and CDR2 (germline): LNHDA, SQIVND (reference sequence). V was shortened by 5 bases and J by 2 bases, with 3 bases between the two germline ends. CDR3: CASSQQETQYF. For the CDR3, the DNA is TGTGCCAGTAGTCAACAAGAGACCCAGTACTTC.

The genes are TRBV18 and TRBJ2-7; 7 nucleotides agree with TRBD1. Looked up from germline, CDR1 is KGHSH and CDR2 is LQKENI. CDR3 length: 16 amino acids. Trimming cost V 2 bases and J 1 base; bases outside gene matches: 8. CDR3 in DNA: TGTGCCAGCTCACCAAACCCGGGACAGTCATCCTACGAGCAGTACTTC. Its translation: CASSPNPGQSSYEQYF.

CDR3 nucleotide sequence: TGTGCCAGCAGCTTAGCGCGATGGGGGACAGGGGGCGGTTGGGACGAGCAGTACTTC. Amino acid sequence: CASSLARWGTGGGWDEQYF. The V call is TRBV7-8, the J call TRBJ2-7; TRBD1 aligns across 12 bases. Germline V gene lookup returns CDR1 SGHVS and CDR2 FQNEAQ. Trimming removed 0 bases from V and 5 bases from J; junction bases left unmatched: 14. This CDR3 has 19 residues.

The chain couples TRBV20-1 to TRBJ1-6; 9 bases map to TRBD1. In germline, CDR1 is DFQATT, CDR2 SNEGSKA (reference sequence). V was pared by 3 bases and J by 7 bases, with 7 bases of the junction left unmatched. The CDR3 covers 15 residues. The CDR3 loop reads CSASDRDRVNSPLHF. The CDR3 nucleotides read TGCAGTGCTAGTGACCGGGACAGGGTAAATTCACCCCTCCACTTT.

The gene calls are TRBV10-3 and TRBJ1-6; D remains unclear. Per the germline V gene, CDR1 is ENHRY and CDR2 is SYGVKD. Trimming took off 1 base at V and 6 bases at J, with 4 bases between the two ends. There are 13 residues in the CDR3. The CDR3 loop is CAISEFVNSPLHF. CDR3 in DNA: TGTGCCATCAGTGAGTTCGTTAATTCACCCCTCCACTTT.

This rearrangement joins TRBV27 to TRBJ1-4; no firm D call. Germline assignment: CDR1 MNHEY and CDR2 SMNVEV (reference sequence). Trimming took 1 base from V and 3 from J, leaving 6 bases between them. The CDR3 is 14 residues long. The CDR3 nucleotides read TGTGCCAGCAGTTTATGGAGTTCTAATGAAAAACTGTTTTTT. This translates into CASSLWSSNEKLFF.

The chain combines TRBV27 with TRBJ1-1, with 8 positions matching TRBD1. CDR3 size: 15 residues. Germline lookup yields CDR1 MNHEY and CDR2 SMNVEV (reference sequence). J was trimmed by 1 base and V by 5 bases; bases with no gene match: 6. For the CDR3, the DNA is TGTGCCAGCAGTGAACCCGGGACAGGGAACACTGAAGCTTTCTTT. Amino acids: CASSEPGTGNTEAFF.

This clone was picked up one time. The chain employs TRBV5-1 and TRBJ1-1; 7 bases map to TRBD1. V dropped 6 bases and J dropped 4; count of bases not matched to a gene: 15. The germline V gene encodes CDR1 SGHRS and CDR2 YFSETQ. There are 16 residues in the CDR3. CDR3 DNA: TGCGCCAGCACTGCAGACAGGGCCCTATCCGGCACTGAAGCTTTCTTT. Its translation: CASTADRALSGTEAFF.

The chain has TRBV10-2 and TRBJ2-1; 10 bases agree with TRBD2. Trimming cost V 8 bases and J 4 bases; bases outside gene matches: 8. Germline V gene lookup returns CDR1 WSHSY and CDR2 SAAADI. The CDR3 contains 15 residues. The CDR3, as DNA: TGCGCCAGCGGGAGTCTAGCGGGGGCGTACAATGAGCAGTTCTTC. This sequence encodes CASGSLAGAYNEQFF.